A selection of T cell receptor beta chains follows, all from one sample in a study of cytomegalovirus exposure and HLA in healthy donors. This table comes from immunoSEQ multiplex PCR, and its TCRdb copy is limited to in-frame clones, with some not included. This table holds 130,000 to 150,000 clones, roughly 80% found once. The source material was PBMCs. The receptors shown here come from a woman between 35 and 50 years old in good health and CMV-seropositive. CDR3s include the opening cysteine and the closing phenylalanine or tryptophan.

v_call	cdr3_length	j_call	cdr3_aa
TRBV28	16	TRBJ1-3	CASSLRTVFSGNTIYF
TRBV28	13	TRBJ2-1	CASGGGSYNEQFF
TRBV5-1	16	TRBJ2-7	CASSRVYSQREGEQYF
TRBV9	13	TRBJ2-5	CASSADFLETQYF
TRBV29-1	16	TRBJ2-1	CSVEGAPTFSYNEQFF
TRBV6-1	14	TRBJ1-1	CASRYQGKVTEAFF
TRBV19	14	TRBJ2-5	CASRPGTMEETQYF
TRBV28	13	TRBJ1-2	CASSQTRQGGYTF
TRBV6-1	17	TRBJ2-1	CASSEVVFWTSGWEQFF
TRBV7-2	14	TRBJ1-3	CASREGMGGNTIYF
TRBV7-9	16	TRBJ2-1	CASSFVSGGPYNEQFF
TRBV11-2	12	TRBJ2-1	CASSSSGLEQFF
TRBV21-1	17	TRBJ2-2	CASSNPIKRENTGELFF
TRBV30	13	TRBJ1-6	CAWRGQINSPLHF
TRBV5-1	18	TRBJ2-7	CASSSYSRDMTSYYEQYF
TRBV19	15	TRBJ2-5	CASSSTSGKQETQYF
TRBV25-1	16	TRBJ2-3	CASSEYIGGGTDTQYF
TRBV1	13	TRBJ2-7	CTSSRSGSHEQYF
TRBV2	12	TRBJ2-5	CANDRGPETQYF
TRBV28	15	TRBJ1-2	CASSLPAGVRYGYTF
TRBV13	16	.	CASSLGEGPGQDEQYF
TRBV5-4	17	TRBJ2-2	CASSLALAVSNTGELFF
TRBV7-9	16	TRBJ2-1	CASPRVGRGTYNEQFF
TRBV5-6	14	TRBJ2-2	CASSPTGRIGELFF
TRBV2	14	TRBJ1-1	CASRVDSLNTEAFF
TRBV9	15	TRBJ2-7	CASSPGGGGTYEQYF
TRBV6-5	13	TRBJ1-6	CASRETGDSPLHF
TRBV5-1	15	TRBJ2-1	CASSLDGTSRREQFF
TRBV28	18	TRBJ2-6	CASSPLTGPAGGANVLTF
TRBV15	15	TRBJ2-7	CATSRGGGLPYEQYF
TRBV19	14	TRBJ1-6	CASSKGQSNSPLHF
TRBV18	15	TRBJ2-5	CASSPETGTVGTQYF
TRBV28	15	TRBJ1-2	CASSLPGQGGDGYTF
TRBV27	17	TRBJ2-1	CASSLSSTSAAYNEQFF
TRBV28	15	.	CASSSHGTATYEQYF
TRBV28	16	TRBJ1-5	CASSLSTGVRNQPQHF
TRBV2	13	TRBJ2-5	CAQGGGRGETQYF
TRBV15	14	TRBJ2-1	CATSREGGVNEQFF
TRBV5-1	15	TRBJ2-7	CASRTTQGATYEQYF
TRBV6-5	11	TRBJ2-1	CASRQGDEQFF
TRBV7-2	15	TRBJ2-2	CASRFRLAGGRELFF
TRBV4-3	17	TRBJ2-7	CASSQDRRGGGAYEQYF
TRBV7-6	16	TRBJ2-7	CASSLGFRGRVGEQYF
TRBV6-5	15	TRBJ1-1	CASRDWTGGYTEAFF
TRBV5-6	15	TRBJ1-3	CASSRRAMSGNTIYF
TRBV5-1	13	TRBJ1-1	CASSLFGEGEAFF
TRBV7-8	12	TRBJ2-7	CASSLELGEQYF
TRBV20-1	8	TRBJ1-1	CSASKAFF
TRBV19	14	TRBJ1-2	CASSTWDRSYGYTF
TRBV27	16	TRBJ2-1	CASSLRAGGPYNEQFF
TRBV7-2	16	TRBJ2-7	CASSLAGGLFSYEQYF